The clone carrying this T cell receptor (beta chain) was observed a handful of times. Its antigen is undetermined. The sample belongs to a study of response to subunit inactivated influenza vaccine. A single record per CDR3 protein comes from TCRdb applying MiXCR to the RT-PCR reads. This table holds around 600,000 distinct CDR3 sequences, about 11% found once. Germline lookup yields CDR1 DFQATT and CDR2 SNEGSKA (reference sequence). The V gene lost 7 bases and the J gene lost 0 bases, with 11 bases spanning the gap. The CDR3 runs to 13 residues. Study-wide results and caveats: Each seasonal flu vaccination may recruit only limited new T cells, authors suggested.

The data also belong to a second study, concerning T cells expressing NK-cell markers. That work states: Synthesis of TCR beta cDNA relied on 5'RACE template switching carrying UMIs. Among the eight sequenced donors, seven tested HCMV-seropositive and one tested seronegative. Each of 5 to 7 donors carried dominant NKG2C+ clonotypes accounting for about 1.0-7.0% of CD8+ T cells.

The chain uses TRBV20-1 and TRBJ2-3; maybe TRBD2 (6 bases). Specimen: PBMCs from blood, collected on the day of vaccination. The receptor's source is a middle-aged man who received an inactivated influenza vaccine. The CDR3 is CSVGGASTDTQYF. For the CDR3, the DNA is TGCAGTGTGGGCGGGGCTAGCACAGATACGCAGTATTTT.